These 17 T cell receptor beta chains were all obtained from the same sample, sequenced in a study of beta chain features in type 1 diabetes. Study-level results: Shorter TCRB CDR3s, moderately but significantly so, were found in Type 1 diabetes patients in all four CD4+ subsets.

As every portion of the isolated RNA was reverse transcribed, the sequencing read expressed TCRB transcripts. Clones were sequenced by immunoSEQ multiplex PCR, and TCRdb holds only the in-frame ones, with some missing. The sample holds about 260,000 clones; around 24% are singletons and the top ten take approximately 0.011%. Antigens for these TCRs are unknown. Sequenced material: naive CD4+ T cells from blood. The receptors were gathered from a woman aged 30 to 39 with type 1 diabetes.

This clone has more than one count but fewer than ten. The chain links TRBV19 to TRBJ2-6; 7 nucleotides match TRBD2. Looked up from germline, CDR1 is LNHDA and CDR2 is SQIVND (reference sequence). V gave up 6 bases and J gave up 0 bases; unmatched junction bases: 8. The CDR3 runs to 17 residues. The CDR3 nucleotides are TGTGCCAGTAGGACGGGGGGATGGTCCTCTGGGGCCAACGTCCTGACTTTC. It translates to CASRTGGWSSGANVLTF.

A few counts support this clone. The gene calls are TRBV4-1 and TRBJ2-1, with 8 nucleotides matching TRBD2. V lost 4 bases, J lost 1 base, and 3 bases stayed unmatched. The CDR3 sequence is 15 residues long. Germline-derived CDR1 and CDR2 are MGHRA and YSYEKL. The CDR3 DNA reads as TGCGCCAGCAGCCTAGGACTAGCTTCCTACAATGAGCAGTTCTTC. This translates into CASSLGLASYNEQFF.

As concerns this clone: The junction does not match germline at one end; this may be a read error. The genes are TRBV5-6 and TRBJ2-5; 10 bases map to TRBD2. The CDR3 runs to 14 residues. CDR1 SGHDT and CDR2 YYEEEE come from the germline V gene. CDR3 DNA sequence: TGTGCCAGCAACTTGGAGAGCCTAGCGGGAGCCCAGTACTTC. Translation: CASNLESLAGAQYF.

CDR3 residues: CASSDIMAGAKNIQYF. For the CDR3, the DNA is TGTGCCAGCAGCGACATAATGGCGGGGGCCAAAAACATTCAGTACTTC. The chain links TRBV7-9 to TRBJ2-4; D is perhaps TRBD2 (6 bases). Deletions cut 5 bases from V and 1 base from J, with 15 bases between. The CDR3 is 16 amino acids. From germline, CDR1 is SEHNR and CDR2 FQNEAQ (reference sequence). The whole variable domain, filled in from reference TRBV7-9 and TRBJ2-4, reads DTGVSQNPRHKITKRGQNVTFRCDPISEHNRLYWYRQTLGQGPEFLTYFQNEAQLEKSRLLSDRFSAERPKGSFSTLEIQRTEQGDSAMYLCASSDIMAGAKNIQYFGAGTRLSVL.

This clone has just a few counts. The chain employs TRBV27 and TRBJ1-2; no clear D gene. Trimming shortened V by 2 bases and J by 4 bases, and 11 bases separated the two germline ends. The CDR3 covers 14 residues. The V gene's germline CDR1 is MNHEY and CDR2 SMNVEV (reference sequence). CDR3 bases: TGTGCCAGCAGTTTACGGCCAGGTTCCTATGGCTACACCTTC. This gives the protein CASSLRPGSYGYTF.

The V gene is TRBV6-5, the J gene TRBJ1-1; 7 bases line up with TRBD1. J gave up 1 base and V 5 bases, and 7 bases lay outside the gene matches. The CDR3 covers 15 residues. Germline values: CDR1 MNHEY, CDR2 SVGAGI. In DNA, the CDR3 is TGTGCCAGCAGTCGAACGGGACAGAGGAACACTGAAGCTTTCTTT. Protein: CASSRTGQRNTEAFF.

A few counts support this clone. The CDR3 sequence is CASRVTSGKADTQYF. The CDR3 DNA sequence: TGTGCCAGCCGGGTGACTAGCGGGAAAGCAGATACGCAGTATTTT. The chain recombines TRBV4-2 with TRBJ2-3; 11 bases match TRBD2. Trimming cost V 8 bases and J 4 bases; bases outside gene matches: 8. The CDR3 extends over 15 amino acids. Germline CDR1 and CDR2: LGHNA and YNFKEQ.

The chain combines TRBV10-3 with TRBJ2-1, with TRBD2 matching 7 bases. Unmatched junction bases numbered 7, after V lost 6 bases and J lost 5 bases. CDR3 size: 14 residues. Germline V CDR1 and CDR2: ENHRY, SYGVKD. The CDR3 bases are TGTGCCATCAGCCCCGGGACTACCGACAATGAGCAGTTCTTC. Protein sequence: CAISPGTTDNEQFF.

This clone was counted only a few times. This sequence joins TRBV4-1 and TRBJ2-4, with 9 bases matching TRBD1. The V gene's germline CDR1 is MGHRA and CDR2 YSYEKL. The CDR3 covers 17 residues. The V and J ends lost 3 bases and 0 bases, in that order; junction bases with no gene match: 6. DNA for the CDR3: TGCGCCAGCAGCCACTCACAGGGGGCTGGAGCCAAAAACATTCAGTACTTC. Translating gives CASSHSQGAGAKNIQYF.

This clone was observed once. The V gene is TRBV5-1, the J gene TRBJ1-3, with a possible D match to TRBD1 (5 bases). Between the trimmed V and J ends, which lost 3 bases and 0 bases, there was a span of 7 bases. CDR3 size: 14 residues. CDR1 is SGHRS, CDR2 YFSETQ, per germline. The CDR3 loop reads CASSWGVSGNTIYF. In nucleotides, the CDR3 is TGCGCCAGCAGCTGGGGCGTCTCTGGAAACACCATATATTTT. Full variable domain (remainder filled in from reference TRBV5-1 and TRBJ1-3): KAGVTQTPRYLIKTRGQQVTLSCSPISGHRSVSWYQQTPGQGLQFLFEYFSETQRNKGNFPGRFSGRQFSNSRSEMNVSTLELGDSALYLCASSWGVSGNTIYFGEGSWLTVV.

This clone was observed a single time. CDR3 protein: CASSRGLAGEDTQYF. The DNA for the CDR3 is TGCGCCAGCAGCCGGGGACTAGCGGGAGAAGATACGCAGTATTTT. The rearrangement uses TRBV4-1 and TRBJ2-3; 14 bases match TRBD2. Germline V gene data show CDR1 as MGHRA and CDR2 as YSYEKL. CDR3 length equals 15 residues. Trimming cost V 4 bases and J 5 bases; bases outside gene matches: 2.

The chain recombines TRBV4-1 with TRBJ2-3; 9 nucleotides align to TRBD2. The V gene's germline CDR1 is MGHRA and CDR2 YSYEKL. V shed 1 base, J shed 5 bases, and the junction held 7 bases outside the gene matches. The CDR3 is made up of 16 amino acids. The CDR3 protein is CASSQVGGRAKDTQYF. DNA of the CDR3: TGCGCCAGCAGCCAAGTCGGCGGGAGGGCTAAAGATACGCAGTATTTT.

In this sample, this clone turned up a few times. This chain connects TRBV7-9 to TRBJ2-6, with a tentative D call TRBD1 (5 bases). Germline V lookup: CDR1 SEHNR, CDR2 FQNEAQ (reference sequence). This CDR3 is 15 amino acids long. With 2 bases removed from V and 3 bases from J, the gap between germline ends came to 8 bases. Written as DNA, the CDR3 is TGTGCCAGCAGCTTACAGGGCGGTGGGGCCAACGTCCTGACTTTC. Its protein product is CASSLQGGGANVLTF.

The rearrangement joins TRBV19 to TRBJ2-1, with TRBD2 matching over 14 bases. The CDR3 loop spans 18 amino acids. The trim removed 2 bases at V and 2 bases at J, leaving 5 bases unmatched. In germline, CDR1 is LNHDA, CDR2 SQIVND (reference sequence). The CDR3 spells CASSIQRLAGGPYNEQFF. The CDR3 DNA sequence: TGTGCCAGTAGTATACAAAGACTAGCGGGAGGGCCCTACAATGAGCAGTTCTTC.

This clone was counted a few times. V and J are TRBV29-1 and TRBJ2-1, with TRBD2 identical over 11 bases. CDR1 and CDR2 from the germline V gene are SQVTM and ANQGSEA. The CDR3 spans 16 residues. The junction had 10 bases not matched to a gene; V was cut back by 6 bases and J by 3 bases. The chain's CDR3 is CSVGGGLAERYNEQFF. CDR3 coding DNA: TGCAGCGTGGGGGGGGGACTAGCGGAGCGCTACAATGAGCAGTTCTTC.

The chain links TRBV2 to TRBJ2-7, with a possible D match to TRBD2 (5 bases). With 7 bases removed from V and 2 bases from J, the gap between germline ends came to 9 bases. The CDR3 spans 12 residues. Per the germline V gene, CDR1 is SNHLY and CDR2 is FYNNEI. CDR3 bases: TGTGCCAGCACGGACTGGGCCTACGAGCAGTACTTC. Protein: CASTDWAYEQYF.

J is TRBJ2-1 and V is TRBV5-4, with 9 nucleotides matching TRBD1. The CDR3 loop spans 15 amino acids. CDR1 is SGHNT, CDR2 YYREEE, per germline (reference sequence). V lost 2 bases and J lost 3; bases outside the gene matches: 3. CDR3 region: CASSFPGQGYNEQFF. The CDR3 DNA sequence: TGTGCCAGCAGCTTCCCGGGACAGGGCTACAATGAGCAGTTCTTC.